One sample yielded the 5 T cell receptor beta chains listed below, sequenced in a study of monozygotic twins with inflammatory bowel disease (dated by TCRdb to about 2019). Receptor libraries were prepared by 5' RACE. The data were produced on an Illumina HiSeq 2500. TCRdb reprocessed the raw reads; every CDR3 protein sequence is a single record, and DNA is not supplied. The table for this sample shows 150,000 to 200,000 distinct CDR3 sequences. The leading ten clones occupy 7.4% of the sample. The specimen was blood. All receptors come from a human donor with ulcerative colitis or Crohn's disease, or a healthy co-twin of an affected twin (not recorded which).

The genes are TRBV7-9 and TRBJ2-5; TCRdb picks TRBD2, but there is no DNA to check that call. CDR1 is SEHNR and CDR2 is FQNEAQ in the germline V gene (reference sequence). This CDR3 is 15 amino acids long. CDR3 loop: CASSGLAGPQETQYF.

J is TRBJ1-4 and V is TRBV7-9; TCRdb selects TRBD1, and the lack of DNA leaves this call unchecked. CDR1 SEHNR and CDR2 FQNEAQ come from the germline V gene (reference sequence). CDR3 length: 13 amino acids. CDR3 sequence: CASSHPGNEKLFF.

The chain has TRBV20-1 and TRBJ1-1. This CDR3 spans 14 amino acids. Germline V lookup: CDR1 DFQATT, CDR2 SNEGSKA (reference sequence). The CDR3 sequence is CSARDRDTNTEAFF.

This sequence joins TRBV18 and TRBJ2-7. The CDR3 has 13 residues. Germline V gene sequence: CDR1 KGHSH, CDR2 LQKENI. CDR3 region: CASSLAGDYEQYF.

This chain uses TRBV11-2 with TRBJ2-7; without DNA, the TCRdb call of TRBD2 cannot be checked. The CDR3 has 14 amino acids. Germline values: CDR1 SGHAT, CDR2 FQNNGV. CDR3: CASSPAGTQYEQYF.